A single T cell receptor (beta chain) is shown here with its context. Germline V gives CDR1 MNHEY, CDR2 SVGAGI. The CDR3 consists of 14 residues. After removal of 6 bases from V and 7 bases from J, the junction contained 10 bases not matched to a gene. The source of the sample is a study of blood T cell repertoires in COVID-19. Study context: The study drew acute and convalescent COVID-19 samples from the United States, Italy and Spain.

In the original workflow: Reference gene primer amplification yielded estimated nucleated cell counts. Only in-frame clones appear in the TCRdb table, and some are missing; sequencing was by immunoSEQ multiplex PCR. V and J calls and clone size are those listed in that table; D and trimming were worked out from the DNA. The sample yields 150,000 to 200,000 clones, 70% to 85% seen once. The TCR sequence derives from a human donor in a cohort sampled during active COVID-19. Sequencing used peripheral blood. The chain recombines TRBV6-5 with TRBJ1-1, with 8 bases aligning to TRBD1. The DNA of the CDR3 is TGTGCCAGCAGGACTTCAGGGGGCATCGGTGAAGCTTTCTTT. Amino acid sequence: CASRTSGGIGEAFF.